The clone carrying this TCR beta chain was seen repeatedly, ten times or more. Its antigen is not identified. Investigators excluded patients with uncontrolled infection, other autoimmune disease, pregnancy or lactation. Amplified regions were TCR beta CDR3 sequences from RNA transcripts. Carried out on the TCR CDR3, a first-round RT-PCR used the HTBI primer set. TCRdb itself ran the multiplex PCR reads through MiXCR, one entry per CDR3 protein. The data show hundreds of thousands of distinct CDR3 sequences, under 20% seen once. The data belong to a study of T cells in Graves' hyperthyroidism and ophthalmopathy. Study outcomes and limitations: Ophthalmopathy and stable hyperthyroidism were separated by a 13 V-J model. Most thyroid clonotypes with frequency above 0.001 were detected in blood.

This CDR3 is 15 amino acids long. The J segment lost 2 bases and the V segment lost 6 bases, leaving 6 bases of the junction unmatched. Per the germline V gene, CDR1 is MDHEN and CDR2 is SYDVKM. V usage is TRBV28 and J usage is TRBJ1-4; 7 bases align to TRBD1. Specimen: blood. The source is a woman aged 25 to 39 with Graves' hyperthyroidism. CDR3 in DNA: TGTGCCAGCAGCTCGATGACAGGGACTAATGAAAAACTGTTTTTT. Translated: CASSSMTGTNEKLFF.